The source of this T cell receptor beta chain is a study of radiation and T cells in renal cell carcinoma. The time point: blood 2 weeks post-SBRT. Described treatment: 15 Gy SBRT to primary tumor, nephrectomy 4 weeks later. V was pared by 3 bases and J by 2 bases, with 11 bases between. Germline loops: CDR1 LNHDA, CDR2 SQIVND (reference sequence). The CDR3 loop spans 14 amino acids. Assay used: immunoSEQ multiplex PCR; TCRdb lists only in-frame clones, some missing. The sample consists of 20,000 to 30,000 clones, roughly 80% of them appearing once. Here the sequenced sample was blood, taken from a patient whose treatment included radiotherapy and nephrectomy. This TCR was recovered from a man in his sixties with renal cell carcinoma. The J gene is TRBJ2-7, the V gene TRBV19, with D possibly being TRBD1 (5 bases). This chain's CDR3 is CASSIQGPPYEQYF. The DNA of the CDR3 is TGTGCCAGTAGTATCCAGGGCCCCCCCTACGAGCAGTACTTC.